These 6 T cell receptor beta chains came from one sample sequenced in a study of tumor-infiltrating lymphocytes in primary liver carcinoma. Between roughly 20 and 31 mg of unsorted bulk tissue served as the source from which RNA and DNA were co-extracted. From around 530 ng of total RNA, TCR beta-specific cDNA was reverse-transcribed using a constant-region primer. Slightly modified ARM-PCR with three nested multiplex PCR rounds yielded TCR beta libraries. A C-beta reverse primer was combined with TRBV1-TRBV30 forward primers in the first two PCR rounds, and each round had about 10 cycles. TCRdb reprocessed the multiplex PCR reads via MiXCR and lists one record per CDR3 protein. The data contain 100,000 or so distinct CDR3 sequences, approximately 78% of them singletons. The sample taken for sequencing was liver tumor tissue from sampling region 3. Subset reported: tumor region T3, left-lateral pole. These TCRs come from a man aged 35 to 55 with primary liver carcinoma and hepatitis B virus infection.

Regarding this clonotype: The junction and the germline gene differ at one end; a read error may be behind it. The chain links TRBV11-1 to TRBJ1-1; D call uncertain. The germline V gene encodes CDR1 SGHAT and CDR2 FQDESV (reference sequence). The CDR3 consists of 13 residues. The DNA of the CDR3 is TGCGCGAGCAGCTTAAACCAGAACATTGAAGCTTTCTTT. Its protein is CASSLNQNIEAFF.

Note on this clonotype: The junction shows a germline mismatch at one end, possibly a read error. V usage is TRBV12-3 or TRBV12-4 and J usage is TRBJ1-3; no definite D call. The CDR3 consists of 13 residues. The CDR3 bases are TGTGCCAGCACTGGAAACTCTGGAAACACCATGTATTTT. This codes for CASTGNSGNTMYF.

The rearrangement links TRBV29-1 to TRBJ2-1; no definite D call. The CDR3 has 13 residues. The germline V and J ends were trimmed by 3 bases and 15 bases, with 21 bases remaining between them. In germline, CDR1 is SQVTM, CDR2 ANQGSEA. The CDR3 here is CSVDRTHGNELFF. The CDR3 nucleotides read TGCAGCGTTGACCGTACACATGGGAATGAACTGTTCTTC.

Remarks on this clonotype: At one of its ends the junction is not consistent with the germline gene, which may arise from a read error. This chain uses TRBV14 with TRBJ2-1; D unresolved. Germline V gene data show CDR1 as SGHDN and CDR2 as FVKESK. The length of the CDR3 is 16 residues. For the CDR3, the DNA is TGTGCCAGCAGTGCCGTAGCAGGATGGCTAAACAATGAGCAATTCTTC. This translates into CASSAVAGWLNNEQFF.

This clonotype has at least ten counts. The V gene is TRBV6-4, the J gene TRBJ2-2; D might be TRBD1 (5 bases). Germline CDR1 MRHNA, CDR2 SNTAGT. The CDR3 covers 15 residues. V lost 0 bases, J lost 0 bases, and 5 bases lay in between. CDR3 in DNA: TGTGCCAGCAGTGACTCACAGGCGAACACCGGGGAGCTGTTTTTT. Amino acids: CASSDSQANTGELFF.

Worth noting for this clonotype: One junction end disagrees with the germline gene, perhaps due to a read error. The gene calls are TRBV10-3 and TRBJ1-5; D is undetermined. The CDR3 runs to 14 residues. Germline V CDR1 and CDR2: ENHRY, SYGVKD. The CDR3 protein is CAITERGANEPQHF. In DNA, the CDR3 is TGTGCCATCACTGAGCGGGGAGCGAATGAGCCCCAACATTTT.